This T cell receptor (beta chain) was identified during a study of beta chain features in type 1 diabetes. Turning to the study itself: Age, gender and cell yields were similar between patients and healthy donors.

Sorted populations all exceeded 95% purity. Study-level findings and limits: Reads derived from cDNA could over-represent cells showing high TCR expression. Shorter TCRB CDR3s, moderately but significantly so, marked every one of the four CD4+ subsets in Type 1 diabetes patients.

Every isolated RNA sample was fully reverse transcribed, so sequencing captured expressed TCRB transcripts. Sequencing used immunoSEQ multiplex PCR; TCRdb keeps in-frame clones, though not all of them. Of about 740,000 clones listed, around 15% were seen once; the top ten hold less than 0.025%. Germline assignment: CDR1 MGHRA and CDR2 YSYEKL. V shed 4 bases and J 4 bases; nucleotides not matched to a gene: 10. CDR3 size: 16 residues. Only a few counts were recorded for this clone. Its specificity is not known. The TCR sequence derives from a man in his late teens or twenties with type 1 diabetes. Sequences were obtained from naive CD4+ T cells from blood. The chain combines TRBV4-1 with TRBJ1-5, with 7 positions matching TRBD1. The CDR3: CASSPVDRRGNQPQHF. The CDR3 DNA reads as TGCGCCAGCAGCCCGGTGGACAGGAGGGGGAATCAGCCCCAGCATTTT.